These T cell receptor beta chains were read from a single sample in a study of shared clonotypes between healthy human individuals. Here immunoSEQ multiplex PCR was the method, and the copy in TCRdb shows in-frame clones only, minus some. The sample holds over 700,000 clones, over 55% seen once. Sequencing input: memory CD4+ T cells sorted from blood. The receptors stem from a woman aged 25 to 39 in good health. Each CDR3 is given with its conserved first and last residue. Fields, in order: D gene, J gene, clone size, V gene, CDR3 protein, CDR3 DNA. The D gene is left open where the match is weak. Size is omitted from some rows. Given values are once, few, many or a class for expanded clones.

NA TRBJ2-1 NA TRBV7-7 CASSPRAPNEQFF TGTGCCAGCAGCCCCCGCGCGCCCAATGAGCAGTTCTTC
TRBD1 TRBJ2-3 NA TRBV18 CASSPGTGGTDTQYF TGTGCCAGCTCACCTGGGACAGGGGGCACAGATACGCAGTATTTT
NA TRBJ2-3 NA TRBV6-5 CASRNRPVTTDTQYF TGTGCCAGCAGAAACAGGCCCGTCACCACAGATACGCAGTATTTT
NA TRBJ2-4 NA TRBV6-1 CASSGESDIQYF TGTGCCAGCAGTGGGGAATCCGACATTCAGTACTTC
TRBD1 TRBJ1-2 NA TRBV5-1 CASSFGQVDSVYGYTF TGCGCCAGCAGCTTCGGACAGGTCGATTCGGTTTACGGCTACACCTTC
NA TRBJ1-3 NA TRBV15 CATSRDMGAGNTIYF TGTGCCACCAGCAGAGATATGGGAGCTGGAAACACCATATATTTT
NA TRBJ2-3 NA TRBV7-9 CASSLAVSSSTQYF TGTGCCAGCAGCTTAGCGGTCTCTAGCTCTACGCAGTATTTT
NA TRBJ2-7 once TRBV5-4 CASSLANTVEQYF TGTGCCAGCAGCTTGGCCAACACAGTCGAGCAGTACTTC
NA TRBJ1-2 once TRBV19 CASSIGQDDYGYTF TGTGCCAGTAGTATAGGGCAGGATGACTATGGCTACACCTTC
NA TRBJ1-1 few TRBV15 CATSGGTVNTEAFF TGTGCCACCAGCGGAGGGACGGTGAACACTGAAGCTTTCTTT
NA TRBJ1-4 NA TRBV19 CASSSERTTNEKLFF TGTGCCAGTAGTTCGGAGCGAACAACTAATGAAAAACTGTTTTTT
TRBD1 TRBJ2-7 NA TRBV29-1 CSVPGTGFHEQYF TGCAGCGTCCCCGGGACAGGGTTCCACGAGCAGTACTTC
NA TRBJ2-1 NA TRBV6-5 CASSSPSGQPTNEQFF TGTGCCAGCAGTTCCCCCTCAGGACAGCCCACCAATGAGCAGTTCTTC
TRBD1 TRBJ1-4 NA TRBV6-6 CASSYERTGTYEKLFF TGTGCCAGCAGTTACGAGAGGACAGGGACCTATGAAAAACTGTTTTTT
NA TRBJ2-7 NA TRBV6-6 CASSSKSGNSYEQYF TGTGCCAGCAGTTCGAAGAGTGGGAATTCCTACGAGCAGTACTTC
NA TRBJ1-5 NA TRBV19 CASSIDGWQPQHF TGTGCCAGTAGTATAGATGGGTGGCAGCCCCAGCATTTT
TRBD2 TRBJ2-3 NA TRBV5-1 CASSLDPSGRGDTQYF TGCGCCAGCAGCTTGGATCCTAGCGGGAGGGGAGATACGCAGTATTTT
TRBD1 TRBJ1-2 NA TRBV9 CASSGAGTGGTYGYTF TGTGCCAGCAGCGGCGCGGGGACAGGGGGCACCTATGGCTACACCTTC
NA TRBJ1-5 NA TRBV2 CASKLGRNQPQHF TGTGCCAGCAAACTCGGTCGCAATCAGCCCCAGCATTTT
NA TRBJ1-4 few TRBV7-2 CASSLDRAAEKLFF TGTGCCAGCAGCTTAGATAGAGCGGCTGAAAAACTGTTTTTT
TRBD1 TRBJ2-5 many TRBV7-9 CASSLVQGALETQYF TGTGCCAGCAGCTTAGTCCAGGGGGCCTTGGAGACCCAGTACTTC
NA TRBJ1-1 few TRBV7-2 CASSFERNTEAFF TGTGCCAGCAGCTTCGAGAGGAACACTGAAGCTTTCTTT
NA TRBJ2-1 NA TRBV5-4 CASSFTGEGNEQFF TGTGCCAGCAGCTTTACAGGGGAGGGCAATGAGCAGTTCTTC
NA TRBJ2-7 NA TRBV25-1 CASSQVDFRYEQYF TGTGCCAGCAGTCAGGTAGACTTCCGATACGAGCAGTACTTC
TRBD1 TRBJ2-7 NA TRBV19 CASARDRDYEQYF TGTGCCAGTGCCCGGGACAGAGACTACGAGCAGTACTTC
TRBD2 TRBJ2-1 NA TRBV30 CAWSVAGGRIEQFF TGTGCCTGGAGTGTCGCGGGAGGGCGGATTGAGCAGTTCTTC
NA TRBJ2-1 NA TRBV21-1 CASSKLPEGEYNEQFF TGTGCCAGCAGCAAACTGCCAGAAGGGGAGTACAATGAGCAGTTCTTC
NA TRBJ2-3 few TRBV6-7 CAPPPDTQYF TGTGCCCCGCCCCCAGATACGCAGTATTTT
NA TRBJ2-5 NA TRBV5-1 CASKVQGSQETQYF TGCGCCAGCAAGGTTCAGGGGAGTCAAGAGACCCAGTACTTC
NA TRBJ1-2 once TRBV28 CASSSREASLHGGYTF TGTGCCAGCAGTTCCCGGGAAGCCAGTCTTCATGGTGGCTACACCTTC
NA TRBJ1-2 NA TRBV19 CASSRTGSMGYTF TGTGCCAGTAGTCGGACGGGTAGTATGGGCTACACCTTC
NA TRBJ1-1 NA TRBV28 CASSSWTAGAFF TGTGCCAGCAGTTCCTGGACAGCGGGGGCTTTCTTT
NA TRBJ1-4 NA TRBV7-9 CASSLAEGSEKLFF TGTGCCAGCAGCTTAGCGGAGGGGAGTGAAAAACTGTTTTTT
TRBD1 TRBJ2-3 NA TRBV5-4 CASSLGQGVGDTQYF TGTGCCAGCAGCTTGGGACAGGGGGTAGGAGATACGCAGTATTTT
NA TRBJ1-5 NA TRBV6-5 CASKRGDNNQPQHF TGTGCCAGCAAAAGGGGGGATAATAATCAGCCCCAGCATTTT
NA TRBJ2-5 NA TRBV30 CAWTGALQETQYF TGTGCCTGGACCGGGGCATTACAAGAGACCCAGTACTTC
NA TRBJ1-1 few TRBV2 CASSEDSNTEAFF TGTGCCAGCAGTGAAGACAGTAACACTGAAGCTTTCTTT
NA TRBJ2-3 NA TRBV11-2 CASSSMTIDTQYF TGTGCCAGCAGCTCCATGACAATAGATACGCAGTATTTT
TRBD2 TRBJ2-1 NA TRBV28 CASRSTSGRAEEQFF TGTGCCAGCAGGAGTACTAGCGGGAGGGCGGAGGAGCAGTTCTTC
TRBD1 TRBJ2-5 NA TRBV7-7 CASSQDRVETQYF TGTGCCAGCAGCCAGGACAGGGTGGAGACCCAGTACTTC
NA TRBJ2-3 NA TRBV29-1 CSVFSGPTDTQYF TGCAGCGTTTTTAGCGGCCCAACAGATACGCAGTATTTT
TRBD1 TRBJ1-1 once TRBV6-1 CASSPTGGRTEAFF TGTGCCAGCAGCCCAACAGGGGGAAGAACTGAAGCTTTCTTT
TRBD2 TRBJ2-1 NA TRBV28 CASRGTSGRGTPGSYNEQFF TGTGCCAGCAGGGGTACTAGCGGTCGGGGTACGCCCGGCTCCTACAATGAGCAGTTCTTC
TRBD2 TRBJ2-7 NA TRBV4-2 CASSQTSGSLYEQYF TGTGCCAGCAGCCAAACTAGCGGCAGCTTATACGAGCAGTACTTC
NA TRBJ2-7 NA TRBV28 CASSYELAYEQYF TGTGCCAGCAGTTACGAACTAGCTTACGAGCAGTACTTC
NA TRBJ2-1 NA TRBV19 CASSIIALTSYNEQFF TGTGCCAGTAGTATTATCGCCCTTACTTCCTACAATGAGCAGTTCTTC
TRBD1 TRBJ1-5 NA TRBV5-6 CASSFGTGDQPQHF TGTGCCAGCAGCTTTGGAACAGGGGATCAGCCCCAGCATTTT
NA TRBJ2-4 NA TRBV27 CASSLLGQAKNIQYF TGTGCCAGCAGTTTACTGGGCCAAGCCAAAAACATTCAGTACTTC
NA TRBJ2-5 NA TRBV10-2 CASALLDRHQETQYF TGCGCCAGCGCCCTTTTGGACAGACACCAAGAGACCCAGTACTTC
NA TRBJ2-7 NA TRBV28 CAHRGSSYEQYF TGTGCCCACCGCGGGTCCTCCTACGAGCAGTACTTC
NA TRBJ2-1 NA TRBV19 CATLQPSSYNEQFF TGTGCCACCCTTCAACCTAGCTCCTACAATGAGCAGTTCTTC